The next 4 T cell receptor beta chains were all read from a single sample in a study of blood T cells in healthy people across ages. The use of a sample-barcoded 5' primer and a J-beta primer mix characterized a second PCR of roughly 7 to 12 cycles. TCRdb processed the 5' RACE reads anew with MiXCR; each CDR3 protein has one entry. This table has fewer than 1,000,000 distinct CDR3 sequences, less than 60% appearing once. Specimen: blood. The source of these receptors is a man older than 75 in good health.

V and J are TRBV20-1 and TRBJ2-7; weak D call: TRBD2 (6 bases). Germline V gives CDR1 DFQATT, CDR2 SNEGSKA (reference sequence). Trimming left V 4 bases short and J 6 bases short, with 19 bases between. CDR3 length: 14 residues. The CDR3: CSAIAARSGGEQYF. CDR3 sequence (DNA): TGCAGTGCTATAGCGGCCAGGAGTGGGGGCGAGCAGTACTTC.

The J gene is TRBJ1-4, the V gene TRBV29-1; weak D call: TRBD1 (5 bases). The germline V and J ends were trimmed by 5 bases and 7 bases, with 14 bases remaining between them. Looked up from germline, CDR1 is SQVTM and CDR2 is ANQGSEA. The CDR3 loop spans 13 amino acids. The CDR3 DNA follows: TGCAGCGTTCGTGGGGGTATGGGTGAAAAACTGTTTTTT. This encodes CSVRGGMGEKLFF.

This clonotype was observed many times. V is TRBV3-1 and J is TRBJ2-1; D is undetermined. The CDR3 spans 11 residues. Trimming left V 8 bases short and J 6 bases short, with 8 bases between. From germline, CDR1 is LGHDT and CDR2 YNNKEL (reference sequence). CDR3 loop: CASASINEQFF. In nucleotides, the CDR3 is TGTGCCAGCGCCTCAATCAATGAGCAGTTCTTC.

The chain has TRBV6-2 or TRBV6-3 and TRBJ2-1, with D possibly being TRBD2 (5 bases). Matching the DNA end better, TRBJ2-7 makes the J call doubtful. CDR1 and CDR2 (germline): MNHEY, SVGEGT. CDR3 length equals 13 residues. CDR3 sequence (DNA): TGTGCCAGCAGCCGAGGGTTCGCCTACGAGCAGTACTTC. This gives the protein CASSRGFAYEQYF.